These 24 T cell receptor beta chains came from one sample sequenced in a study of cytomegalovirus exposure and HLA in healthy donors. The method was immunoSEQ multiplex PCR; TCRdb's version includes in-frame clones alone and lacks a portion of them. The sample yields about 130,000 clones, roughly 95% seen once. The source material was PBMCs. These receptors came from a man between 18 and 35 years old in good health and CMV-seronegative.

V and J are TRBV12-5 and TRBJ1-3, with D perhaps TRBD1 (5 bases). V was cut by 0 bases and J by 1 base, with 13 bases left in between. This CDR3 comprises 17 residues. Germline values: CDR1 LGHNT, CDR2 FRNRAP. Here the CDR3 DNA reads TGTGCTAGTGGTTTGGTACTGGGGGGAATATCTGGAAACACCATATATTTT. It specifies CASGLVLGGISGNTIYF.

This clone was seen a single time. This chain connects TRBV27 to TRBJ1-1, with D possibly matching TRBD1 (6 bases). The CDR3 is made up of 17 amino acids. Trimming took off 1 base at V and 1 base at J, with 16 bases between the two ends. Germline assignment: CDR1 MNHEY and CDR2 SMNVEV (reference sequence). Written as DNA, the CDR3 is TGTGCCAGCAGTTTATTTGGGCAGGGGAACGAGAACACTGAAGCTTTCTTT. It encodes CASSLFGQGNENTEAFF.

This chain uses TRBV4-2 with TRBJ2-7; 7 nucleotides line up with TRBD1. Germline CDR1 LGHNA, CDR2 YNFKEQ. Trimming cost V 3 bases and J 5 bases; bases outside gene matches: 16. The CDR3 loop spans 17 amino acids. DNA of the CDR3: TGTGCCAGCAGCCATGTAACAGGGGAAGGGGGTCTCGACGAGCAGTACTTC. Its translation is CASSHVTGEGGLDEQYF.

Written as DNA, the CDR3 is TGTGCCAGTAGTATCCAGGGTAGGGGCAATCAGCCCCAGCATTTT. It specifies CASSIQGRGNQPQHF. The chain combines TRBV19 with TRBJ1-5; weak D call: TRBD1 (5 bases). Germline V CDR1 and CDR2: LNHDA, SQIVND (reference sequence). The CDR3 consists of 15 residues. Trimming removed 3 bases from V and 2 bases from J, with 11 bases in between.

The chain couples TRBV19 to TRBJ1-5; D possibly corresponds to TRBD1 (6 bases). V dropped 3 bases and J dropped 3 bases, with 9 bases sitting between them. This CDR3 has 14 residues. Germline loops: CDR1 LNHDA, CDR2 SQIVND (reference sequence). The CDR3 coding sequence is TGTGCCAGTAGTATGGACAGATCCAATCAGCCCCAGCATTTT. Translating it yields CASSMDRSNQPQHF.

The chain recombines TRBV7-9 with TRBJ2-1; 7 nucleotides agree with TRBD1. Germline assignment: CDR1 SEHNR and CDR2 FQNEAQ (reference sequence). Trimming cost V 3 bases and J 3 bases; bases outside gene matches: 8. The CDR3 spans 16 residues. CDR3 loop: CASSLTGTANYNEQFF. The DNA of the CDR3 is TGTGCCAGCAGCTTGACCGGGACAGCTAACTACAATGAGCAGTTCTTC.

V gene TRBV7-2 combines with J gene TRBJ2-7; 7 nucleotides line up with TRBD2. The germline V gene encodes CDR1 SGHTA and CDR2 FQGNSA. V lost 5 bases and J lost 0; bases outside the gene matches: 7. The CDR3 has 15 residues. Here the CDR3 reads CASSAGTTNSYEQYF. Written as DNA, the CDR3 is TGTGCCAGCAGCGCCGGGACTACCAACTCCTACGAGCAGTACTTC.

The chain uses TRBV4-3 and TRBJ1-1; D is unresolved. The CDR3 loop spans 18 amino acids. From germline, CDR1 is LGHNA and CDR2 YSLEER. V was pared by 0 bases and J by 1 base, with 18 bases between. DNA for the CDR3: TGCGCCAGCAGCCAAGATTGGGTCACCATGGACTCGAACACTGAAGCTTTCTTT. Translated: CASSQDWVTMDSNTEAFF.

The chain is built from TRBV4-2 and TRBJ2-7, with D perhaps matching TRBD1 (6 bases). This CDR3 is 16 amino acids long. In germline, CDR1 is LGHNA, CDR2 YNFKEQ. Trimming pared 6 bases from V and 3 bases from J, leaving 21 bases between. The DNA of the CDR3 is TGTGCCAGCAGGCGCGACCAGGGGATGGGTCACTACGAGCAGTACTTC. Translation gives CASRRDQGMGHYEQYF.

This chain links TRBV28 with TRBJ2-2; weak D call: TRBD1 (6 bases). There are 12 residues in the CDR3. V dropped 5 bases and J dropped 7 bases, with 8 bases sitting between them. Germline values: CDR1 MDHEN, CDR2 SYDVKM. This CDR3 is CASSRDNGELFF. The CDR3 DNA reads TGTGCCAGCAGTAGGGACAACGGGGAGCTGTTTTTT.

This chain connects TRBV5-1 to TRBJ2-1; D perhaps matches TRBD2 (5 bases). This CDR3 has 18 amino acids. CDR1 is SGHRS and CDR2 is YFSETQ in the germline V gene. Trimming left V 1 base short and J 0 bases short, with 17 bases between. In nucleotides, the CDR3 is TGCGCCAGCAGCTTGTACTCCGGGCGGGCCAGCTCCTACAATGAGCAGTTCTTC. Encoded protein: CASSLYSGRASSYNEQFF.

The chain employs TRBV13 and TRBJ2-3; possibly TRBD2 for D (6 bases). This CDR3 is built from 18 residues. Looked up from germline, CDR1 is PRHDT and CDR2 is FYEKMQ (reference sequence). V lost 1 base and J 0 bases, leaving 17 bases between the germline ends. The CDR3 sequence: CASSLDLSSATSTDTQYF. The CDR3 DNA reads TGTGCCAGCAGCTTAGACCTGTCTAGCGCTACTAGCACAGATACGCAGTATTTT.

The rearrangement links TRBV7-2 to TRBJ2-4, with a weak D call TRBD2 (6 bases). The CDR3 extends over 16 amino acids. The germline CDR1 and CDR2 sequences are SGHTA and FQGNSA. Trimming removed 1 base from V and 1 base from J, with 11 bases in between. The CDR3 is CASSLEGGTAKNIQYF. The CDR3 DNA sequence: TGTGCCAGCAGCTTAGAAGGAGGGACGGCCAAAAACATTCAGTACTTC.

J is TRBJ1-4 and V is TRBV5-4, with no clear D. The CDR3 is 14 residues long. Between the trimmed V and J ends, which lost 2 bases and 4 bases, there was a span of 9 bases. Germline CDR1 and CDR2: SGHNT and YYREEE (reference sequence). CDR3 sequence: CASSFGSYNEKLFF. The DNA for the CDR3 is TGTGCCAGCAGCTTTGGCAGTTATAATGAAAAACTGTTTTTT.

The chain joins TRBV6-5 to TRBJ1-3; no clear D gene. Trimming took 7 bases from V and 1 from J, leaving 5 bases between them. Germline values: CDR1 MNHEY, CDR2 SVGAGI. CDR3 length: 12 amino acids. DNA of the CDR3: TGTGCCAGCACCTCTTCTGGAAACACCATATATTTT. It translates to CASTSSGNTIYF.

The genes are TRBV7-8 and TRBJ2-7; D gene uncertain. Germline lookup yields CDR1 SGHVS and CDR2 FQNEAQ. V shed 6 bases and J shed 0 bases, with 12 bases lying between them. The CDR3 runs to 14 residues. CDR3 loop: CASRKELYSYEQYF. The CDR3 region has the DNA TGTGCCAGCAGGAAAGAGTTATACTCCTACGAGCAGTACTTC.

This rearrangement joins TRBV7-9 to TRBJ1-2; D gene unclear. Germline V gene lookup returns CDR1 SEHNR and CDR2 FQNEAQ (reference sequence). V lost 3 bases to trimming and J lost 5 bases, with 16 bases between them. This CDR3 is built from 15 residues. The CDR3 protein is CASSFSGGGGYGYTF. CDR3 in DNA: TGTGCCAGCAGCTTTTCTGGTGGAGGAGGGTATGGCTACACCTTC.

The chain recombines TRBV28 with TRBJ2-1; the match to TRBD2 covers 11 bases. J gave up 4 bases and V 2 bases, and 4 bases lay outside the gene matches. CDR3 length equals 16 residues. The germline V gene encodes CDR1 MDHEN and CDR2 SYDVKM. The CDR3 sequence is CASSLIRLAGYNEQFF. In DNA form, the CDR3 reads TGTGCCAGCAGTTTAATTCGACTAGCGGGGTACAATGAGCAGTTCTTC.

This chain connects TRBV10-1 to TRBJ2-1; no reliable D call. The CDR3 spans 16 residues. V gave up 1 base and J gave up 4 bases, with 14 bases separating them. Per the germline V gene, CDR1 is WNHNN and CDR2 is SYGVQD (reference sequence). CDR3 loop: CASSEWVGSPYNEQFF. The CDR3 DNA follows: TGCGCCAGCAGTGAGTGGGTCGGGTCCCCTTACAATGAGCAGTTCTTC.

The rearrangement links TRBV29-1 to TRBJ1-1, with a tentative D call TRBD1 (5 bases). The CDR3 consists of 13 residues. V dropped 4 bases and J dropped 3 bases, with 12 bases sitting between them. Germline V gene lookup returns CDR1 SQVTM and CDR2 ANQGSEA. As DNA, the CDR3 is TGCAGCGTTGCGGGGGATCAGGACACTGAAGCTTTCTTT. Translating it yields CSVAGDQDTEAFF.

The chain is built from TRBV7-9 and TRBJ1-1; 7 bases map to TRBD1. Germline V gene lookup returns CDR1 SEHNR and CDR2 FQNEAQ (reference sequence). This CDR3 is built from 16 residues. V lost 1 base and J lost 1; bases outside the gene matches: 6. The CDR3 DNA is TGTGCCAGCAGCTTAGGGAGGGGGCGAAAGAACACTGAAGCTTTCTTT. Translated: CASSLGRGRKNTEAFF.

The rearrangement links TRBV7-9 to TRBJ2-1; 10 nucleotides align to TRBD2. Germline trimming cut 4 bases from V and 2 bases from J; bases unmatched to any gene: 2. Germline CDR1 reads SEHNR; CDR2 reads FQNEAQ (reference sequence). This CDR3 is built from 15 residues. CDR3 in amino acids: CASSSSGSPYNEQFF. Here the CDR3 DNA reads TGTGCCAGCAGCTCTAGCGGGAGCCCCTACAATGAGCAGTTCTTC.

The J gene is TRBJ2-7, the V gene TRBV7-9; D perhaps matches TRBD1 (5 bases). Germline CDR1 is SEHNR and CDR2 is FQNEAQ (reference sequence). The V gene lost 3 bases and the J gene lost 4 bases, with 7 bases spanning the gap. The CDR3 extends over 12 amino acids. CDR3 sequence: CASSFTGYEQYF. The CDR3 coding sequence is TGTGCCAGCAGCTTCACAGGTTACGAGCAGTACTTC.

The chain joins TRBV6-5 to TRBJ2-7, with D tentatively TRBD2 (6 bases). The CDR3 is made up of 13 amino acids. Trimming stripped 0 bases from V and 5 bases from J, with 8 bases between. Germline values: CDR1 MNHEY, CDR2 SVGAGI. The CDR3 bases are TGTGCCAGCAGTTACTCGTGGGGGGACGAGCAGTACTTC. It codes for CASSYSWGDEQYF.